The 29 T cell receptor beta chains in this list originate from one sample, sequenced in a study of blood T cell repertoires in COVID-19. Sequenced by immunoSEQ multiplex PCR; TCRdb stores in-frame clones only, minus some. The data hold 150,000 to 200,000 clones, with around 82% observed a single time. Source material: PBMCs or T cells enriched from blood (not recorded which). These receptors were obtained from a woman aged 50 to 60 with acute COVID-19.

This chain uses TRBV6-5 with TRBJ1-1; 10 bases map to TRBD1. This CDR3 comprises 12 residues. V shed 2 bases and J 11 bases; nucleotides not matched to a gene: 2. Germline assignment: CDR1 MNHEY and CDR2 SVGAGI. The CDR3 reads CASSYGTGEAFF. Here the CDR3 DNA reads TGTGCCAGCAGTTACGGGACAGGGGAGGCTTTCTTT.

CDR3 region: CASWAGAAEAFF. In DNA, the CDR3 is TGTGCCAGCTGGGCAGGGGCCGCTGAAGCTTTCTTT. The V call is TRBV27, the J call TRBJ1-1; TRBD1 is a possible D gene (6 bases). The CDR3 loop spans 12 amino acids. In germline, CDR1 is MNHEY, CDR2 SMNVEV (reference sequence). Between the trimmed V and J ends, which lost 8 bases and 6 bases, there was a span of 13 bases.

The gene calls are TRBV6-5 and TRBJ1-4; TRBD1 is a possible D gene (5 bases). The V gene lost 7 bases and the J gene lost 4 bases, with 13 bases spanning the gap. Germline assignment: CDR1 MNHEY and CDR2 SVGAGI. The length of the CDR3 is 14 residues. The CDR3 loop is CASKPRQFNEKLFF. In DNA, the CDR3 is TGTGCCAGCAAACCCCGACAGTTTAATGAAAAACTGTTTTTT.

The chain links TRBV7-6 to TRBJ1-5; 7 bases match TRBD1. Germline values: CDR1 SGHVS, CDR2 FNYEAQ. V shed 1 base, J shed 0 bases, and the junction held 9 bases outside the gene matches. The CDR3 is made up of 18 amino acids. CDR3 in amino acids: CASSLVQGTPYSNQPQHF. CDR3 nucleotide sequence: TGTGCCAGCAGCTTAGTACAGGGGACCCCCTATAGCAATCAGCCCCAGCATTTT.

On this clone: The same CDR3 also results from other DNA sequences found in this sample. In DNA form, the CDR3 reads TGTGCCAGCAGCCCCGGGACAGGGGCCTATGGCTACACCTTC. It translates to CASSPGTGAYGYTF. V and J are TRBV5-6 and TRBJ1-2, with 10 bases matching TRBD1. The J segment lost 4 bases and the V segment lost 4 bases, leaving 4 bases of the junction unmatched. The CDR3 totals 14 residues. The germline V gene encodes CDR1 SGHDT and CDR2 YYEEEE.

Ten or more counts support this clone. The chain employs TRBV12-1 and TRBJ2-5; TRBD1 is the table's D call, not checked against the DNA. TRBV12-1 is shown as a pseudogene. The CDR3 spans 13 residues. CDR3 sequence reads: CASSFAGVETQYF. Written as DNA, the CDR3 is TGTGCCAGCAGCTTTGCAGGGGTGGAGACCCAGTACTTC.

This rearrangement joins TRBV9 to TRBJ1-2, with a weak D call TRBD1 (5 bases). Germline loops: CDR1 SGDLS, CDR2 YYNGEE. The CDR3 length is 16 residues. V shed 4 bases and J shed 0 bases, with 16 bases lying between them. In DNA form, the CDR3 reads TGTGCCAGCAGCTTATCCTCGGGGGATGCTAACTATGGCTACACCTTC. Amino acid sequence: CASSLSSGDANYGYTF. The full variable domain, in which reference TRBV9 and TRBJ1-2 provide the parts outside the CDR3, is DSGVTQTPKHLITATGQRVTLRCSPRSGDLSVYWYQQSLDQGLQFLIQYYNGEERAKGNILERFSAQQFPDLHSELNLSSLELGDSALYFCASSLSSGDANYGYTFGSGTRLTVV.

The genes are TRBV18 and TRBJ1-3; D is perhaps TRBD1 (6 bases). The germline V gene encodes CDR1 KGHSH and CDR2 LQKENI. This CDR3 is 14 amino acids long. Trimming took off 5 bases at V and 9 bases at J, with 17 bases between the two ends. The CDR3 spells CASSTGQPTSTIYF. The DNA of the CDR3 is TGTGCCAGCTCAACCGGACAGCCAACGTCCACCATATATTTT.

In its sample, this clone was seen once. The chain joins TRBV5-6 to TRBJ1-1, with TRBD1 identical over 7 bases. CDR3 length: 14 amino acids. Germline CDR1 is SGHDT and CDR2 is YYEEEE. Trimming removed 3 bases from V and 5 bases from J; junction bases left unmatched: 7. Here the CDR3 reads CASSWSGGRTEAFF. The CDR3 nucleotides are TGTGCCAGCAGCTGGTCAGGGGGTAGGACTGAAGCTTTCTTT. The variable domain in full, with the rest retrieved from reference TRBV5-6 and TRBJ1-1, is DAGVTQSPTHLIKTRGQQVTLRCSPKSGHDTVSWYQQALGQGPQFIFQYYEEEERQRGNFPDRFSGHQFPNYSSELNVNALLLGDSALYLCASSWSGGRTEAFFGQGTRLTVV.

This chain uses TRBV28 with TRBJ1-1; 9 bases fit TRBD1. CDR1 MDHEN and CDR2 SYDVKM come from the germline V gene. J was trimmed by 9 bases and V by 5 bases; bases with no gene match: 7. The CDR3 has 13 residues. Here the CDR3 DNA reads TGTGCCAGCAGTACCCCAAACAGGGGGCAAGCTTTCTTT. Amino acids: CASSTPNRGQAFF.

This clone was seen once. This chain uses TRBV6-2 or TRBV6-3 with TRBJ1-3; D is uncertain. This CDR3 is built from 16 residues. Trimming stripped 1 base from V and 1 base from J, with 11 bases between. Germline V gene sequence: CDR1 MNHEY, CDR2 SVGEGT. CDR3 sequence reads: CASSYFGVESGNTIYF. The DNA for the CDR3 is TGTGCCAGCAGTTACTTCGGGGTAGAGTCTGGAAACACCATATATTTT.

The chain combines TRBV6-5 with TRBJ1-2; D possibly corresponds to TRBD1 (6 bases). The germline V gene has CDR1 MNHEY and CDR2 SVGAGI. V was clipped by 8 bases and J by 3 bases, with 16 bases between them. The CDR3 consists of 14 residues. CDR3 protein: CASGGDRFYYGYTF. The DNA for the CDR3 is TGTGCCAGCGGGGGTGACAGGTTTTACTATGGCTACACCTTC.

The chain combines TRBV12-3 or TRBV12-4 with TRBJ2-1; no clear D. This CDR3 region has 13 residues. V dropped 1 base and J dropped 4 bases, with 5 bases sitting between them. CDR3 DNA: TGTGCCAGCAGTTTAGGGCAATACAATGAGCAGTTCTTC. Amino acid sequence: CASSLGQYNEQFF.

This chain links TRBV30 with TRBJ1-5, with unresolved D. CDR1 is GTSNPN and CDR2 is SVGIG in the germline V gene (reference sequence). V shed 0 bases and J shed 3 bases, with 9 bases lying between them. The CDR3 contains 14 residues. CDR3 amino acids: CAWSVHGDNQPQHF. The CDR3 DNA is TGTGCCTGGAGTGTACACGGGGACAATCAGCCCCAGCATTTT. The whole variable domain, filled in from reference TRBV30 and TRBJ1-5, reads SQTIHQWPATLVQPVGSPLSLECTVEGTSNPNLYWYRQAAGRGLQLLFYSVGIGQISSEVPQNLSASRPQDRQFILSSKKLLLSDSGFYLCAWSVHGDNQPQHFGDGTRLSIL.

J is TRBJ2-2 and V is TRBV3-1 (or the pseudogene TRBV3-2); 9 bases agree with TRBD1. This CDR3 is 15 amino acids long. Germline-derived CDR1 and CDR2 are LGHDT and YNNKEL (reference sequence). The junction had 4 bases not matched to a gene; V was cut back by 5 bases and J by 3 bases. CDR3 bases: TGTGCCAGCAGCAACCGGGACAGGGACACCGGGGAGCTGTTTTTT. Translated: CASSNRDRDTGELFF.

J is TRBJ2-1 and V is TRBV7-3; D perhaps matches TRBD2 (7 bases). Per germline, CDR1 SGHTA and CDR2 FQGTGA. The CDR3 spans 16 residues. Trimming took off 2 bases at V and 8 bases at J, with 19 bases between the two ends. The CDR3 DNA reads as TGTGCCAGCAGCTTAGCGGGGGCCCCGCTACGGGATGAGCAGTTCTTC. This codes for CASSLAGAPLRDEQFF.

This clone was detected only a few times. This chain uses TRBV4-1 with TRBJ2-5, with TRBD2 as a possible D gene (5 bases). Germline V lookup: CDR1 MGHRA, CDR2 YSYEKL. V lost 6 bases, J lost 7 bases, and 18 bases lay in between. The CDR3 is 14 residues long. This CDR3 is CASSVGPPGGTQYF. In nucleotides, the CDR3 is TGCGCCAGCAGTGTGGGCCCCCCAGGAGGGACCCAGTACTTC.

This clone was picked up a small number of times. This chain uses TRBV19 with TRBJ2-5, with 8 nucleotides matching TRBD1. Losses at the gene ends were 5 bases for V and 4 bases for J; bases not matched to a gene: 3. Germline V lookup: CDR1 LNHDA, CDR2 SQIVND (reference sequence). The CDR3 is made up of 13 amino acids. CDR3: CASSDRGGETQYF. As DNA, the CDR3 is TGTGCCAGTAGTGACAGGGGAGGAGAGACCCAGTACTTC.

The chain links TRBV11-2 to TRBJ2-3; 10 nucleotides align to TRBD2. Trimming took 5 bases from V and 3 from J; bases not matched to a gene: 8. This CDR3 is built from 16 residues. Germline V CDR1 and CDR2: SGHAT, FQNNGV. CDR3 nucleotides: TGTGCCAGCAGCCGCAATCTAGCGGGGGTTACAGATACGCAGTATTTT. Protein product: CASSRNLAGVTDTQYF.

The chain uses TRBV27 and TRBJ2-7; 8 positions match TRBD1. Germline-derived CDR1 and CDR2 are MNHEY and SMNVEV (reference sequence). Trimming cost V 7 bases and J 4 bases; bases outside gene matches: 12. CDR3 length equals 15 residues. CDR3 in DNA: TGTGCCAGCAAACGCAGGACAGGGAATATGTACGAGCAGTACGTC. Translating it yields CASKRRTGNMYEQYV.

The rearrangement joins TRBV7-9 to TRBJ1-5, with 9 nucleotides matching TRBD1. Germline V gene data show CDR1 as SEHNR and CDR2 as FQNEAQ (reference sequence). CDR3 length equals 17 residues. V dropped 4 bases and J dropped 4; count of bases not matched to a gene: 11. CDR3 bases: TGTGCCAGCAGCTCGGGACAGGGAGGTCGAGGGAATCAGCCCCAGCATTTT. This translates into CASSSGQGGRGNQPQHF.

The CDR3 sequence is CASSRERTNYGYTF. The CDR3 DNA is TGCGCCAGCAGCAGGGAGCGTACTAACTATGGCTACACCTTC. The rearrangement links TRBV5-1 to TRBJ1-2; D remains unclear. CDR3 length: 14 residues. V gave up 4 bases and J gave up 0 bases, with 10 bases separating them. Germline V gene lookup returns CDR1 SGHRS and CDR2 YFSETQ.

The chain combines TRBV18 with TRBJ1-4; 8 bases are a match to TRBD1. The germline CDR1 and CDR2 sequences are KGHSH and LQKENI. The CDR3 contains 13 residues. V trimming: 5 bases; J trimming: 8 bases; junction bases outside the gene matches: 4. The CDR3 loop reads CASSTGQGEKLFF. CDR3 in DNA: TGTGCCAGCTCAACCGGACAGGGCGAAAAACTGTTTTTT.

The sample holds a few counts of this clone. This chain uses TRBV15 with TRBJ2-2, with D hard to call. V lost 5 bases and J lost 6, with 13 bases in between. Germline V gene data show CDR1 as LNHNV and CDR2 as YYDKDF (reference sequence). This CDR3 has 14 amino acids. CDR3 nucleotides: TGTGCCACCAGCCCTTACATGGTCGCCGGGGAGCTGTTTTTT. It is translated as CATSPYMVAGELFF.

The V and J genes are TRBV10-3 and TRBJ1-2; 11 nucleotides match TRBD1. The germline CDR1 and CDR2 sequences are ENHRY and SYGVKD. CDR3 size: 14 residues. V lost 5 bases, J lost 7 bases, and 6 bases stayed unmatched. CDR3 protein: CAISRTGGNGGYTF. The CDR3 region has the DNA TGTGCCATCAGTCGGACAGGGGGCAACGGTGGCTACACCTTC.

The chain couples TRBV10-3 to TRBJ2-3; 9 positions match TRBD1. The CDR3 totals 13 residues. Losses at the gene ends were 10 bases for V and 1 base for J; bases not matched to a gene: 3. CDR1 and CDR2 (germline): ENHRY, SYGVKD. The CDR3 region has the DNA TGTGCCACGAACAGGGGGCGCACAGATACGCAGTATTTT. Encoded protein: CATNRGRTDTQYF.

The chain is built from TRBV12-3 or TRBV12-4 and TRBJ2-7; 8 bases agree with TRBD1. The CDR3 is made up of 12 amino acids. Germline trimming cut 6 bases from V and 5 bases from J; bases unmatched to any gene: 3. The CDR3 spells CASSRTGHEQYV. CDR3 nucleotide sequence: TGTGCCAGCAGCCGGACAGGGCACGAGCAGTACGTC.

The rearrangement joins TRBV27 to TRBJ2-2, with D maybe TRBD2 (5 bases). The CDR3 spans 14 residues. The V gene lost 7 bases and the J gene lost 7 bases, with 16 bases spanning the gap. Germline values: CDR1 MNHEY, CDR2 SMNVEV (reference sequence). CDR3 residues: CASTPSRDNGELFF. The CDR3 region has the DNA TGTGCCAGCACCCCCAGCCGGGATAACGGGGAGCTGTTTTTT.

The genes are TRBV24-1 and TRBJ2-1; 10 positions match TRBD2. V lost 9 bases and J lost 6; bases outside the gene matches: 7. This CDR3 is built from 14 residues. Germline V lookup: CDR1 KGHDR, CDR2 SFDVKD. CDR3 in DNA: TGTGCCACCGGTCTAGCGGGGGCCTTCAATGAGCAGTTCTTC. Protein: CATGLAGAFNEQFF.